These T cell receptor beta chains were read from a single sample in a study of beta chain features in type 1 diabetes. The assay was immunoSEQ multiplex PCR, and TCRdb's table has in-frame clones only and misses some. The data contain roughly 350,000 clones, over 9% of them singletons. The material sequenced was central memory CD4+ T cells from blood. The source is a man aged 30 to 39 with type 1 diabetes. Both conserved end residues are part of each CDR3. Fields, in order: V gene, clone size, D gene, J gene, CDR3 DNA, CDR3 protein. D genes are given only for firm matches. Some rows have no size entry. The others give once, few or many, or a class for an expanded clone.

v_gene: TRBV5-6
abundance: few
d_gene: NA
j_gene: TRBJ2-7
CDR3nt: TGTGCCAGCAGCTTACAGGGGTCCCGTAGAGGGGGGAGCTACGAGCAGTACTTC
CDR3aa: CASSLQGSRRGGSYEQYF

v_gene: TRBV2
abundance: NA
d_gene: NA
j_gene: TRBJ2-2
CDR3nt: TGTGCCAGCAGTGAACGGGGGCCCGGGGAGCTGTTTTTT
CDR3aa: CASSERGPGELFF

v_gene: TRBV7-2
abundance: few
d_gene: NA
j_gene: TRBJ1-5
CDR3nt: TGTGCCAGCAGCGTGGACTTGGGGAATCAGCCCCAGCATTTT
CDR3aa: CASSVDLGNQPQHF

v_gene: TRBV6-4
abundance: NA
d_gene: NA
j_gene: TRBJ1-4
CDR3nt: TGTGCCAGCAGTGACTCGTTGGGGCAGGGCAGTGGTGAAAAACTGTTTTTT
CDR3aa: CASSDSLGQGSGEKLFF

v_gene: TRBV4-2
abundance: NA
d_gene: NA
j_gene: TRBJ1-4
CDR3nt: TGTGCCAGCGGACGAGAAAAACTGTTTTTT
CDR3aa: CASGREKLFF

v_gene: TRBV11-2
abundance: few
d_gene: NA
j_gene: TRBJ2-5
CDR3nt: TGTGCCAGCAGCCCCCCCGGTCTTAGGCAAGAGACCCAGTACTTC
CDR3aa: CASSPPGLRQETQYF

v_gene: TRBV14
abundance: many
d_gene: NA
j_gene: TRBJ1-2
CDR3nt: TGTGCCAGCAGCTTTGGACACTTCTACACCTTC
CDR3aa: CASSFGHFYTF

v_gene: TRBV6-1
abundance: few
d_gene: TRBD1
j_gene: TRBJ1-4
CDR3nt: TGTGCCAGCAGTGAGGAGGGGGCAGCGGATGAAAAACTGTTTTTT
CDR3aa: CASSEEGAADEKLFF

v_gene: TRBV21-1
abundance: few
d_gene: NA
j_gene: TRBJ2-7
CDR3nt: TGTGCCAGCAAGGGGAGGCGGTACAGGGGGTTTTTTGAGCAGTACTTC
CDR3aa: CASKGRRYRGFFEQYF

v_gene: TRBV29-1
abundance: NA
d_gene: NA
j_gene: TRBJ2-3
CDR3nt: TGCAGCGTTGAATGGGGGAAGAACACAGATACGCAGTATTTT
CDR3aa: CSVEWGKNTDTQYF

v_gene: TRBV6-5
abundance: NA
d_gene: NA
j_gene: TRBJ2-7
CDR3nt: TGTGCCAGCCCGGGGTTGAGGGGTGGCACCTACGAGCAGTACTTC
CDR3aa: CASPGLRGGTYEQYF

v_gene: TRBV2
abundance: few
d_gene: TRBD1
j_gene: TRBJ1-5
CDR3nt: TGTGCCAGCAGTCGGGACAGCCATAGCAATCAGCCCCAGCATTTT
CDR3aa: CASSRDSHSNQPQHF

v_gene: TRBV9
abundance: NA
d_gene: TRBD1
j_gene: TRBJ2-7
CDR3nt: TGTGCCAGCAGCAACCGGGACAGGGGGTTTGACGAGCAGTACTTC
CDR3aa: CASSNRDRGFDEQYF

v_gene: TRBV7-2
abundance: few
d_gene: NA
j_gene: TRBJ2-2
CDR3nt: TGTGCCAGCAGCACGGGGGTAGCCGGTGGGGAGCTGTTTTTT
CDR3aa: CASSTGVAGGELFF

v_gene: TRBV2
abundance: few
d_gene: NA
j_gene: TRBJ2-7
CDR3nt: TGTGCCAGCATGAGGAACCAGGGGAGGGAGCAGTACTTC
CDR3aa: CASMRNQGREQYF

v_gene: TRBV6-6
abundance: few
d_gene: TRBD2
j_gene: TRBJ2-7
CDR3nt: TGTGCCAGCCAGCGGGAGGGTGACGACGAGCAGTACTTC
CDR3aa: CASQREGDDEQYF

v_gene: TRBV28
abundance: few
d_gene: NA
j_gene: TRBJ1-2
CDR3nt: TGTGCCAGCATCTTCAAAAGGGAGAGTACCTTC
CDR3aa: CASIFKRESTF

v_gene: TRBV30
abundance: many
d_gene: NA
j_gene: TRBJ2-1
CDR3nt: TGTGCCTGGAGTGTACTAACGCAATCCTACAATGAGCAGTTCTTC
CDR3aa: CAWSVLTQSYNEQFF

v_gene: TRBV23-1
abundance: many
d_gene: NA
j_gene: TRBJ2-6
CDR3nt: TGCGCCAGCAGTCCACGGGGTTCTGGGGCCAACGTCCTGACTTTC
CDR3aa: CASSPRGSGANVLTF

v_gene: TRBV28
abundance: few
d_gene: TRBD1
j_gene: TRBJ2-7
CDR3nt: TGTGCCAGCAGTGGGACAGACCTAATAAACTTC
CDR3aa: CASSGTDLINF

v_gene: TRBV5-1
abundance: few
d_gene: NA
j_gene: TRBJ2-3
CDR3nt: TGCGCCAGTAATTGGGGGGCTAGCGGCCCTCGTAGCACAGATACGCAGTATTTT
CDR3aa: CASNWGASGPRSTDTQYF

v_gene: TRBV6-4
abundance: NA
d_gene: NA
j_gene: TRBJ1-1
CDR3nt: TGTGCCAGCAGTGCTGAGGGAGGGACTGAAGCTTTCTTT
CDR3aa: CASSAEGGTEAFF

v_gene: TRBV5-6
abundance: NA
d_gene: TRBD1
j_gene: TRBJ1-2
CDR3nt: TGTGCCAGCAGCTTCAACAGGGGAGGTTACACCTTC
CDR3aa: CASSFNRGGYTF

v_gene: TRBV7-2
abundance: few
d_gene: NA
j_gene: TRBJ2-1
CDR3nt: TGTGCCAGCACCCTAGGGGCTTATCCGGGAAGGACTCGTGAGCAGTTCTTC
CDR3aa: CASTLGAYPGRTREQFF

v_gene: TRBV7-8
abundance: NA
d_gene: NA
j_gene: TRBJ1-5
CDR3nt: TGTGCCAGCAGCTTAGAGTTTACTCAGCCCCAGCATTTT
CDR3aa: CASSLEFTQPQHF

v_gene: TRBV6-6
abundance: few
d_gene: TRBD1
j_gene: TRBJ2-3
CDR3nt: TGTGCCAGCAGTTACGGACAGGGAGGAACAGATACGCAGTATTTT
CDR3aa: CASSYGQGGTDTQYF

v_gene: TRBV5-1
abundance: few
d_gene: NA
j_gene: TRBJ2-7
CDR3nt: TGCGCCAGCAGCTCCCAGGGGGAGGCTAGGTACGAGCAGTACTTC
CDR3aa: CASSSQGEARYEQYF

v_gene: TRBV27
abundance: few
d_gene: NA
j_gene: TRBJ2-3
CDR3nt: TGTGCCAGCAGTTTTGCAGGGGAGGATACGCAGTATTTT
CDR3aa: CASSFAGEDTQYF